These 9 T cell receptor beta chains came from one sample sequenced in a study of T cells of healthy individuals. TCRdb reprocessed the 5' RACE reads with MiXCR, giving one entry per CDR3 protein. The repertoire consists of around 98,000 distinct CDR3 sequences, with 17% occurring once and the leading ten covering 6.2%. Every receptor here comes from a human donor in good health.

Only a few counts were recorded for this clonotype. The chain links TRBV7-9 to TRBJ2-7; 8 bases line up with TRBD2. The V gene end was trimmed by 8 bases and the J gene end by 5 bases; junction bases not matched to a gene: 8. This CDR3 is built from 13 residues. From germline, CDR1 is SEHNR and CDR2 FQNEAQ (reference sequence). The CDR3 reads CASATAGAHEQYF. CDR3 in DNA: TGTGCCAGCGCCACAGCGGGAGCGCACGAGCAGTACTTC.

This clonotype was recorded at least ten times. V usage is TRBV4-2 and J usage is TRBJ2-7; D is ambiguous. Trimming left V 4 bases short and J 4 bases short, with 8 bases between. This CDR3 has 12 residues. In germline, CDR1 is LGHNA, CDR2 YNFKEQ. The CDR3 DNA sequence: TGTGCCAGCAGCCTAGGAGTGTACGAGCAGTACTTC. Its protein product is CASSLGVYEQYF.

The J gene is TRBJ2-7, the V gene TRBV28; 7 bases agree with TRBD1. The V segment lost 11 bases and the J segment 5 bases; nucleotides outside the gene matches: 9. This CDR3 has 12 amino acids. Germline CDR1 MDHEN, CDR2 SYDVKM. CDR3 region: CAVRGRVNEQYF. Here the CDR3 DNA reads TGTGCCGTGAGGGGGCGCGTAAACGAGCAGTACTTC.

A word on this clonotype: Germline is not matched at one junction end, which may reflect a read error. This rearrangement joins TRBV27 to TRBJ2-4; no firm D call. The CDR3 is made up of 8 amino acids. The germline V gene encodes CDR1 MNHEY and CDR2 SMNVEV (reference sequence). The CDR3 DNA follows: TGTACCAGCAGTTTAGAGTACTTC. Protein product: CTSSLEYF.

The chain couples TRBV7-3 to TRBJ2-3; D may be TRBD1 (5 bases). V shed 3 bases and J shed 6 bases, with 10 bases lying between them. The V gene's germline CDR1 is SGHTA and CDR2 FQGTGA. CDR3 size: 13 residues. CDR3 sequence (DNA): TGTGCCAGCAGCTTCAGGGCACAGGATACGCAGTATTTT. It is translated as CASSFRAQDTQYF.

The V gene is TRBV15, the J gene TRBJ2-1; 14 positions agree with TRBD2. The CDR3 runs 16 residues. V was pared by 3 bases and J by 5 bases, with 3 bases of the junction left unmatched. Germline lookup yields CDR1 LNHNV and CDR2 YYDKDF (reference sequence). The CDR3 bases are TGTGCCACCAGCAGGCGGGGACTAGCGGGGGACAATGAGCAGTTCTTC. Protein product: CATSRRGLAGDNEQFF.

V and J are TRBV6-5 and TRBJ2-1; 7 bases line up with TRBD2. The CDR3 runs to 15 residues. With 5 bases clipped from V and 4 bases from J, the junction kept 8 bases outside the gene matches. The germline V gene encodes CDR1 MNHEY and CDR2 SVGAGI. For the CDR3, the DNA is TGTGCCAGCAGTACCGCGGCGGGAGCTTACAATGAGCAGTTCTTC. This encodes CASSTAAGAYNEQFF.

The V call is TRBV6-2 or TRBV6-3, the J call TRBJ2-7; no clear D gene. Trimming shortened V by 3 bases and J by 8 bases, and 8 bases separated the two germline ends. There are 11 residues in the CDR3. CDR1 and CDR2 (germline): MNHEY, SVGEGT. CDR3 sequence: CASSYSSQQYF. CDR3 bases: TGTGCCAGCAGTTATAGTAGCCAGCAGTACTTC.

This clonotype showed up just once. This chain's CDR3 is CATSDSSSGGAADTQYF. Written as DNA, the CDR3 is TGTGCCACCAGTGACTCCTCTAGCGGGGGGGCCGCAGATACGCAGTATTTT. The J gene is TRBJ2-3, the V gene TRBV24-1, with 12 positions matching TRBD2. The CDR3 spans 17 residues. The junction had 8 bases not matched to a gene; V was cut back by 4 bases and J by 4 bases. Germline V gene sequence: CDR1 KGHDR, CDR2 SFDVKD.